The T cell receptor beta chain under discussion was sequenced for a study of shared clonotypes between healthy human individuals. Study-wide context: CD4 naive cells filled three plates per donor, CD4 memory three, CD8 naive two and CD8 memory one.

In the case of this clone: Its matching antigen is unknown. Other DNA sequences within the sample encode an identical CDR3.

Only CD45RO-negative cells positively selected for CCR7 counted as naive CD8 cells, so terminally differentiated effector memory CD45RA+ cells were excluded. General study findings and limits: Inspection by rarefaction showed sorted-subset sequencing to be incomplete despite large depth. The donor pool, a small one, limited the genetic and exposure-history diversity represented.

Clones were sequenced by immunoSEQ multiplex PCR, and TCRdb holds only the in-frame ones, with some missing. The sample shows about 2,200,000 clones, 85% to 95% of them seen only once. Germline trimming cut 2 bases from V and 0 bases from J; bases unmatched to any gene: 4. Germline V lookup: CDR1 MNHEY, CDR2 SMNVEV (reference sequence). The CDR3 spans 16 residues. The sequencing sample was made of naive CD8+ T cells from PBMCs. The V call is TRBV27, the J call TRBJ2-3; 8 bases align to TRBD1. This clonotype originated in a man between 18 and 29 years old in good health. Some clones in this sample may be carry-over from other donors' samples. DNA for the CDR3: TGTGCCAGCAGTTTACTCCGGACAGGGAGCACAGATACGCAGTATTTT. Translated: CASSLLRTGSTDTQYF.